A single sample gave rise to the 17 T cell receptor beta chains below, sequenced in a study of Graves' ophthalmopathy and Graves' hyperthyroidism. Beta-chain TCR CDR3 regions were amplified from RNA transcripts. HTBI primers served in a first-round RT-PCR, which a second-round multiplex PCR followed. TCRdb re-called the multiplex PCR reads through MiXCR, storing one row per CDR3 protein. The table shows 200,000 to 250,000 distinct CDR3 sequences, with about 22% occurring only once. Sequenced sample: peripheral blood. The origin of the receptors is a woman in her 50s with Graves' ophthalmopathy.

This clonotype was observed at least ten times. V gene TRBV6-5 combines with J gene TRBJ2-7; D possibly corresponds to TRBD2 (5 bases). Germline CDR1 MNHEY, CDR2 SVGAGI. Trimming removed 0 bases at V and 2 bases at J, with 8 bases between. The CDR3 totals 14 residues. CDR3 DNA sequence: TGTGCCAGCAGTTACTCGGGAGATCCCTACGAGCAGTACTTC. Translation: CASSYSGDPYEQYF.

For this clonotype: One end of the junction is discordant with germline, which a read error may explain. The rearrangement joins TRBV9 to TRBJ2-3; D perhaps matches TRBD2 (5 bases). CDR1 is SGDLS, CDR2 YYNGEE, per germline. The CDR3 has 14 residues. CDR3 region: CVSSGGSSTDTQYF. DNA of the CDR3: TGTGTCAGCAGCGGCGGTAGTAGCACAGATACGCAGTATTTT.

This clonotype showed up many times. The chain couples TRBV9 to TRBJ1-1; the D gene is possibly TRBD1 (5 bases). There are 15 residues in the CDR3. CDR1 is SGDLS, CDR2 YYNGEE, per germline. The V gene lost 0 bases and the J gene lost 2 bases, with 11 bases spanning the gap. CDR3 protein: CASSVGVGANTEAFF. In DNA form, the CDR3 reads TGTGCCAGCAGCGTAGGAGTAGGGGCAAACACTGAAGCTTTCTTT.

This clonotype came up once. The V call is TRBV6-5, the J call TRBJ1-1; no firm D call. Germline V lookup: CDR1 MNHEY, CDR2 SVGAGI. Trimming cost V 4 bases and J 5 bases, with 11 bases left between them. The CDR3 spans 13 residues. As DNA, the CDR3 is TGTGCCAGCAGTTTTGAGGCGCGTACTGAAGCTTTCTTT. The encoded protein is CASSFEARTEAFF.

Comments on this clonotype: One end of the junction fails to match germline, which may point to a read error. This chain uses TRBV6-1 with TRBJ2-5, with 9 bases that match TRBD1. Per the germline V gene, CDR1 is MNHNS and CDR2 is SASEGT. The CDR3 spans 12 residues. CDR3 loop: CASLQGAETQYF. CDR3 DNA: TGCGCCAGCCTACAGGGGGCAGAGACCCAGTACTTC.

This clonotype has only a few counts. The rearrangement uses TRBV2 and TRBJ1-2; 9 bases fit TRBD1. The CDR3 sequence is 13 residues long. V dropped 2 bases and J dropped 10; count of bases not matched to a gene: 5. Looked up from germline, CDR1 is SNHLY and CDR2 is FYNNEI. As DNA, the CDR3 is TGTGCCAGCAGTGAATCGGGACAGGGATCCTACACCTTC. Its translation is CASSESGQGSYTF.

This clonotype has ten or more counts. The chain recombines TRBV10-3 with TRBJ1-5; a possible D gene is TRBD1 (5 bases). The CDR3 covers 14 residues. V shed 2 bases and J shed 7 bases, with 12 bases lying between them. Germline V gene data show CDR1 as ENHRY and CDR2 as SYGVKD. The DNA of the CDR3 is TGTGCCATCAGTGAGGCGCAGGGAACCCAGCCCCAGCATTTT. It is translated as CAISEAQGTQPQHF.

This clonotype was counted ten times or more. The rearrangement links TRBV7-3 to TRBJ2-7; the match to TRBD2 covers 13 bases. The V and J ends lost 1 base and 3 bases, in that order; junction bases with no gene match: 0. This CDR3 is 15 amino acids long. CDR1 SGHTA and CDR2 FQGTGA come from the germline V gene. CDR3 protein: CASSLRTSGSYEQYF. The CDR3 DNA is TGTGCCAGCAGCTTAAGGACTAGCGGGAGCTACGAGCAGTACTTC.

Comment on this clonotype: This may arise from a read error, as a much more abundant clone is one base away. This chain uses TRBV6-1 with TRBJ1-2, with D tentatively TRBD1 (5 bases). This CDR3 contains 11 residues. Per the germline V gene, CDR1 is MNHNS and CDR2 is SASEGT. In DNA, the CDR3 is TGTGTCAGCAGTGCGGGGCATGGCTACACCTTC. Translation: CVSSAGHGYTF.

This clonotype was counted ten times or more. The rearrangement links TRBV28 to TRBJ2-7; TRBD2 matches at 8 bases. This CDR3 contains 14 residues. CDR1 is MDHEN, CDR2 SYDVKM, per germline. V lost 5 bases to trimming and J lost 4 bases; unmatched junction nucleotides: 7. The CDR3 DNA reads TGTGCCAGCAGTACCCCGGGACTAGAATACGAGCAGTACTTC. Translating gives CASSTPGLEYEQYF.

This clonotype was seen many times. The V gene is TRBV30, the J gene TRBJ1-1, with D hard to call. The CDR3 runs 14 residues. Trimming left V 0 bases short and J 0 bases short, with 8 bases between. Germline V gives CDR1 GTSNPN, CDR2 SVGIG (reference sequence). CDR3 region: CAWSVPTLNTEAFF. The CDR3, as DNA: TGTGCCTGGAGTGTACCGACGCTGAACACTGAAGCTTTCTTT.

The chain links TRBV6-1 to TRBJ1-1; maybe TRBD1 (5 bases). The V end lost 6 bases, the J end lost 9 bases, and 14 bases lay between the germline ends. The CDR3 covers 12 residues. Germline V gene lookup returns CDR1 MNHNS and CDR2 SASEGT. As DNA, the CDR3 is TGTGCCAGCAGGGGGACCGGGGGTAAAGCTTTCTTT. It translates to CASRGTGGKAFF.

The chain is built from TRBV6-1 and TRBJ1-1; no reliable D call. The CDR3 spans 13 residues. Trimming removed 7 bases from V and 0 bases from J, with 9 bases in between. The germline CDR1 and CDR2 sequences are MNHNS and SASEGT. DNA for the CDR3: TGTGCCAGCACTACCCGCATGAACACTGAAGCTTTCTTT. Translating gives CASTTRMNTEAFF.

This clonotype was picked up a small number of times. The chain recombines TRBV28 with TRBJ2-5; a weak D match, TRBD2 (6 bases). Germline CDR1 and CDR2: MDHEN and SYDVKM. V lost 3 bases to trimming and J lost 5 bases, with 19 bases between them. This CDR3 has 16 residues. The CDR3 loop reads CASSLARGGRGETQYF. For the CDR3, the DNA is TGTGCCAGCAGTTTGGCCCGGGGTGGTCGGGGGGAGACCCAGTACTTC.

The chain has TRBV30 and TRBJ2-7; weak D call: TRBD2 (5 bases). With 4 bases removed from V and 1 base from J, the gap between germline ends came to 11 bases. Looked up from germline, CDR1 is GTSNPN and CDR2 is SVGIG (reference sequence). This CDR3 comprises 13 residues. The DNA for the CDR3 is TGTGCCTGGACGAGCGGTGGGTCCTACGAGCAGTACTTC. Protein product: CAWTSGGSYEQYF.

This chain uses TRBV12-3 or TRBV12-4 with TRBJ2-7; D ambiguous. The length of the CDR3 is 13 residues. Trimming stripped 6 bases from V and 3 bases from J, with 12 bases between. The chain's CDR3 is CASSVDGLYEQYF. The CDR3 coding sequence is TGTGCCAGCAGCGTCGACGGTCTCTACGAGCAGTACTTC.

This chain connects TRBV27 to TRBJ2-7; 10 nucleotides line up with TRBD1. CDR1 MNHEY and CDR2 SMNVEV come from the germline V gene (reference sequence). CDR3 size: 16 residues. The V segment lost 4 bases and the J segment 6 bases; nucleotides outside the gene matches: 12. CDR3 sequence reads: CASSWTSGQGSTEQYF. In DNA form, the CDR3 reads TGTGCCAGCAGTTGGACTTCGGGACAGGGGTCCACCGAGCAGTACTTC.